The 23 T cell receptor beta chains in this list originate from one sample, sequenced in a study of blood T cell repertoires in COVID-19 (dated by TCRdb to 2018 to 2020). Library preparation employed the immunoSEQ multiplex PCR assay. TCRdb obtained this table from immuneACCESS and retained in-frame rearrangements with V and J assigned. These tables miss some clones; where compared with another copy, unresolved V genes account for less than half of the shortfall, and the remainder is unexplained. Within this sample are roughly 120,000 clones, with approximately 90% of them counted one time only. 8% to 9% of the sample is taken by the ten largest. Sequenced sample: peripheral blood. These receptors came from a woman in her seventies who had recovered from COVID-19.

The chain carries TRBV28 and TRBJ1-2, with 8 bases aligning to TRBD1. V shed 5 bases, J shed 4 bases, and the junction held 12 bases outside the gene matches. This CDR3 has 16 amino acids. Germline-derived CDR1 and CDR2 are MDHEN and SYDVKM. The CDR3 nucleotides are TGTGCCAGCAGTGAGACCCTCGGTCAGGGGGCCTATGGCTACACCTTC. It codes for CASSETLGQGAYGYTF.

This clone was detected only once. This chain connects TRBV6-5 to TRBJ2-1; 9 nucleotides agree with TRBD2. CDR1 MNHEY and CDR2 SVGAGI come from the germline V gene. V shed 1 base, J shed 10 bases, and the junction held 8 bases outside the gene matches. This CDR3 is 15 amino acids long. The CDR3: CASSYFGLAIGEQFF. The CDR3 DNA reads TGTGCCAGCAGTTACTTTGGACTAGCGATAGGGGAGCAGTTCTTC.

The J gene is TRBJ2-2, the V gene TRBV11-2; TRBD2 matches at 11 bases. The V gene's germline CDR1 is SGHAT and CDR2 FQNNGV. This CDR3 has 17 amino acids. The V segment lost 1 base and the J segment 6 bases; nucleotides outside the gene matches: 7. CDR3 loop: CASSLGLAGFGPGELFF. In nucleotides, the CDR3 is TGTGCCAGCAGCTTAGGACTAGCGGGATTCGGCCCCGGGGAGCTGTTTTTT.

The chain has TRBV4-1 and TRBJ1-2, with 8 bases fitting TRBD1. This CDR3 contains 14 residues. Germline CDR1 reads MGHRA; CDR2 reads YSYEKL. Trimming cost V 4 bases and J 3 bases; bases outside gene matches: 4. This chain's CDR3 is CASSPTTGDYGYTF. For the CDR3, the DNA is TGCGCCAGCAGCCCTACGACAGGGGACTATGGCTACACCTTC.

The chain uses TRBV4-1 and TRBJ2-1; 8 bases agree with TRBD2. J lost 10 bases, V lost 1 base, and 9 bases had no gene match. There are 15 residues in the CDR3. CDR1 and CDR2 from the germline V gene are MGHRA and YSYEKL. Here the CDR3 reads CASSQGGSGEGEQFF. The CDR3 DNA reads TGCGCCAGCAGCCAAGGAGGTAGCGGGGAGGGAGAGCAGTTCTTC.

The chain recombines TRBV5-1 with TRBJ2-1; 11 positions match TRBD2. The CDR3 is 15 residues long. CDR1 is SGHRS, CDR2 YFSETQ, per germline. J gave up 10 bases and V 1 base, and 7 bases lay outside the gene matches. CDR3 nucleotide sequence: TGCGCCAGCAGCTTGAGTCTAGCGGGGGGTGAGGAGCAGTTCTTC. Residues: CASSLSLAGGEEQFF. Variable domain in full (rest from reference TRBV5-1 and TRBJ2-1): KAGVTQTPRYLIKTRGQQVTLSCSPISGHRSVSWYQQTPGQGLQFLFEYFSETQRNKGNFPGRFSGRQFSNSRSEMNVSTLELGDSALYLCASSLSLAGGEEQFFGPGTRLTVL.

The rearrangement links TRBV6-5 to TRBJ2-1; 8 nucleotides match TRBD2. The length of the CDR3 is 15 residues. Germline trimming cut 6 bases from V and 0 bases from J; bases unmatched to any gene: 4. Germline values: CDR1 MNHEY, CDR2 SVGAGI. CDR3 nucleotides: TGTGCCAGCAGCCTGAGCGGGAGCTCCTACAATGAGCAGTTCTTC. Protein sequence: CASSLSGSSYNEQFF.

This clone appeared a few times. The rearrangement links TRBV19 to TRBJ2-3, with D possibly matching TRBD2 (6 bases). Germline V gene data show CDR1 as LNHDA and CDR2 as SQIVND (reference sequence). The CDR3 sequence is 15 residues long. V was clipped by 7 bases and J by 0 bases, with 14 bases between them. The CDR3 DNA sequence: TGTGCCAGTACTCGGGGGAGTGGGAGCACAGATACGCAGTATTTT. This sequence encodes CASTRGSGSTDTQYF.

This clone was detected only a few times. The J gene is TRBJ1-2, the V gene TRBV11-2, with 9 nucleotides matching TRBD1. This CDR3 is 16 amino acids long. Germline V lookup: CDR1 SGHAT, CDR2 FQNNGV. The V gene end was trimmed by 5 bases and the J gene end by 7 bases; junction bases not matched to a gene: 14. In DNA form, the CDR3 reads TGTGCCAGCAGCACCCCAGGGGGTACAGGGGGCGGTGGCTACACCTTC. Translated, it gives CASSTPGGTGGGGYTF. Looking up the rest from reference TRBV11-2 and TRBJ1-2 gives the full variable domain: EAGVAQSPRYKIIEKRQSVAFWCNPISGHATLYWYQQILGQGPKLLIQFQNNGVVDDSQLPKDRFSAERLKGVDSTLKIQPAKLEDSAVYLCASSTPGGTGGGGYTFGSGTRLTVV.

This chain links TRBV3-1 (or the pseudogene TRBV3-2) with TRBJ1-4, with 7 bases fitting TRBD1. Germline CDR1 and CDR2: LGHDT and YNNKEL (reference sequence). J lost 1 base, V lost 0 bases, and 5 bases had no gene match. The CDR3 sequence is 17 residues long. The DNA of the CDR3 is TGTGCCAGCAGCCAAGAAAGGGGGCGTGGAACTAATGAAAAACTGTTTTTT. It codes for CASSQERGRGTNEKLFF.

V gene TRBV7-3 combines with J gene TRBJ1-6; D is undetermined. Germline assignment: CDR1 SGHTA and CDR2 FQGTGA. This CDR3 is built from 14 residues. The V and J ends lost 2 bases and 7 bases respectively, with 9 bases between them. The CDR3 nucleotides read TGTGCCAGCAGCTTAGGGTTAGCGAATTCACCCCTCCACTTT. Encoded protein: CASSLGLANSPLHF.

The CDR3 bases are TGTGCCAGTATCGGGCGGGCAACAGAAGAGACCCAGTACTTC. Translation: CASIGRATEETQYF. The gene calls are TRBV19 and TRBJ2-5; D is perhaps TRBD2 (5 bases). The CDR3 has 14 amino acids. Germline CDR1 and CDR2: LNHDA and SQIVND (reference sequence). With 7 bases removed from V and 3 bases from J, the gap between germline ends came to 15 bases.

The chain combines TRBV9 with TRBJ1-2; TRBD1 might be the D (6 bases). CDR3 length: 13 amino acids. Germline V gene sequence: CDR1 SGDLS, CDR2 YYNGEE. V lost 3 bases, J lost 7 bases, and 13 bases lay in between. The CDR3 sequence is CASSAGVAFGYTF. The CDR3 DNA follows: TGTGCCAGCAGCGCAGGGGTTGCGTTTGGCTACACCTTC.

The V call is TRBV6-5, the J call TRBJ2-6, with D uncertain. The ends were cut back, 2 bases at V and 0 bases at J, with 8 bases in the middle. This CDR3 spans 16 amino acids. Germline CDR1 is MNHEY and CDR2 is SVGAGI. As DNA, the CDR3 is TGTGCCAGCAGTTACCCAAGGAGCTCTGGGGCCAACGTCCTGACTTTC. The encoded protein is CASSYPRSSGANVLTF.

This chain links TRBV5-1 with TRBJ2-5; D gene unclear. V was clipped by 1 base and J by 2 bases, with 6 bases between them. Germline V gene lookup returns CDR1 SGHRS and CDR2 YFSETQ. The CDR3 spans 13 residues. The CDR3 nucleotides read TGCGCCAGCAGCTTGTCCGTACAAGAGACCCAGTACTTC. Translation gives CASSLSVQETQYF.

CDR3 bases: TGTGCCAGCAGCCAAGATAAACGGGATGAAAAACTGTTTTTT. This gives the protein CASSQDKRDEKLFF. The chain combines TRBV4-2 with TRBJ1-4; D remains ambiguous. CDR1 and CDR2 from the germline V gene are LGHNA and YNFKEQ. CDR3 length equals 14 residues. The germline V and J ends were trimmed by 0 bases and 6 bases, with 8 bases remaining between them.

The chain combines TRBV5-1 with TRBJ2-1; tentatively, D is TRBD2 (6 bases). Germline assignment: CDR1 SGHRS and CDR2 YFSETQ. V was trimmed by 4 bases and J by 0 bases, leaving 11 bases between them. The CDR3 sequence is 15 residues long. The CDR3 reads CASSGAGGSYNEQFF. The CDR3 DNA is TGCGCCAGCAGCGGAGCGGGCGGCTCCTACAATGAGCAGTTCTTC. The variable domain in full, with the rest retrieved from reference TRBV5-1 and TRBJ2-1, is KAGVTQTPRYLIKTRGQQVTLSCSPISGHRSVSWYQQTPGQGLQFLFEYFSETQRNKGNFPGRFSGRQFSNSRSEMNVSTLELGDSALYLCASSGAGGSYNEQFFGPGTRLTVL.

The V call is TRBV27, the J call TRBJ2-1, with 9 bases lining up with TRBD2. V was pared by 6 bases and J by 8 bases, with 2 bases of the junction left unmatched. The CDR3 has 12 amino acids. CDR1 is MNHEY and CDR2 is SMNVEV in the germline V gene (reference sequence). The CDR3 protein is CASSRGGDEQFF. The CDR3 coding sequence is TGTGCCAGCAGCCGCGGGGGGGATGAGCAGTTCTTC.

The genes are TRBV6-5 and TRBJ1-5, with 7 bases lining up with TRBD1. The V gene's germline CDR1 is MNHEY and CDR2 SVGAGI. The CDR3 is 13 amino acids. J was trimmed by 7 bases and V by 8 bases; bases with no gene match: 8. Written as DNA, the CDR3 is TGTGCCAGCCGGGGGGGGACAGCGCAGCCCCAGCATTTT. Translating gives CASRGGTAQPQHF.

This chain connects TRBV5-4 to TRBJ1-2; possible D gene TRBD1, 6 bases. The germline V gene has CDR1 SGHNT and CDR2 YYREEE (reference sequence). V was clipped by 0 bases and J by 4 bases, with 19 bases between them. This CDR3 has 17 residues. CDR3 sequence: CASSLDGQPMGSYGYTF. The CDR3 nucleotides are TGTGCCAGCAGCTTGGACGGACAGCCTATGGGGTCCTATGGCTACACCTTC. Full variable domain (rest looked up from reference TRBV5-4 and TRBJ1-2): ETGVTQSPTHLIKTRGQQVTLRCSSQSGHNTVSWYQQALGQGPQFIFQYYREEENGRGNFPPRFSGLQFPNYSSELNVNALELDDSALYLCASSLDGQPMGSYGYTFGSGTRLTVV.

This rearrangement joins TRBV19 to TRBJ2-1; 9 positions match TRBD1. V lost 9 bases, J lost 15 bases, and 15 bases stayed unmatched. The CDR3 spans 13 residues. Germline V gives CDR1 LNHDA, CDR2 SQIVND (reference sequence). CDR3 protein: CASAEGQGAFLFF. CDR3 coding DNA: TGTGCCAGCGCGGAGGGACAGGGAGCCTTTTTGTTCTTC.

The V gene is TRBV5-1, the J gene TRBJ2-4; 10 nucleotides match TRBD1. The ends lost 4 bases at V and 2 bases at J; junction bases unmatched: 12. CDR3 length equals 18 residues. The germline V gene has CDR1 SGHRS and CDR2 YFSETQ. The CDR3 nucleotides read TGCGCCAGCAGCACGTACTACGACAGGGGGCGAACCAAAAACATTCAGTACTTC. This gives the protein CASSTYYDRGRTKNIQYF.

DNA for the CDR3: TGTGCCAGCAGCTTAAAGGGACACAATCAGCCCCAGCATTTT. The encoded protein is CASSLKGHNQPQHF. The genes are TRBV7-2 and TRBJ1-5; TRBD1 might be the D (6 bases). Germline-derived CDR1 and CDR2 are SGHTA and FQGNSA. This CDR3 region has 14 residues. Trimming removed 2 bases at V and 3 bases at J, with 8 bases between.